The rows below give T cell receptor beta chains drawn from one sample of a study of blood T cell repertoires in COVID-19. Data came from immunoSEQ multiplex PCR; TCRdb stores just in-frame clones and leaves some out. The profile shows some 250,000 clones, about 88% of them singletons. Sample: peripheral blood. Receptors were obtained from a woman aged 55 to 70 with COVID-19, enrolled during active disease. Each CDR3 is given with its conserved first and last residue. Each record gives: clone size, J gene, D gene, V gene, CDR3 protein, CDR3 DNA. The D gene is left open where the match is weak. Clone sizes are given selectively: once, few, many, or a class where the clone is expanded.

>once|TRBJ1-5|-|TRBV27
CASSWREGQPQHF
TGTGCCAGCTCCTGGAGGGAGGGTCAGCCCCAGCATTTT
>-|TRBJ1-1|-|TRBV5-1
CASSLVVGTEAFF
TGCGCCAGCAGCTTGGTAGTCGGCACTGAAGCTTTCTTT
>once|TRBJ1-1|TRBD1|TRBV2
CASSSQGARVTEAFF
TGTGCCAGCAGCTCACAGGGGGCGCGGGTCACTGAAGCTTTCTTT
>-|TRBJ2-7|-|TRBV3-1/TRBV3-2
CASSPWGLIHIEQYF
TGTGCCAGCAGCCCTTGGGGGCTAATTCACATCGAGCAGTACTTC
>-|TRBJ1-4|-|TRBV18
CASSPTGQPNEKLFF
TGTGCCAGCTCACCCACTGGACAGCCTAATGAAAAACTGTTTTTT
>-|TRBJ2-7|-|TRBV27
CASSFYGGEQYF
TGTGCCAGCAGTTTTTACGGAGGGGAGCAGTACTTC
>-|TRBJ2-7|-|TRBV5-1
CASSLAGQSYEQYF
TGCGCCAGCAGCTTGGCCGGACAGTCCTACGAGCAGTACTTC
>-|TRBJ1-5|-|TRBV6-5
CASRDSPNQPQHF
TGTGCCAGCAGAGACAGTCCCAATCAGCCCCAGCATTTT
>-|TRBJ1-2|-|TRBV28
CASSPWQGPGYTF
TGTGCCAGCAGCCCGTGGCAGGGTCCTGGCTACACCTTC
>once|TRBJ2-3|-|TRBV11-2
CASSLGTSFHTDTQYF
TGTGCCAGCAGCTTGGGTACTAGCTTCCACACAGATACGCAGTATTTT
>-|TRBJ2-1|TRBD2|TRBV6-5
CASRWAGGNNEQFF
TGTGCCAGCAGGTGGGCGGGAGGGAACAATGAGCAGTTCTTC